A selection of T cell receptor beta chains follows, all from one sample in a study of blood T cell repertoires in COVID-19. TCRdb's copy holds only in-frame clones and misses some; the assay was immunoSEQ multiplex PCR. The sample holds around 170,000 clones, around 72% seen once. The sequencing input was peripheral blood. The receptors were gathered from a woman of 80 years or more with acute or convalescent COVID-19. The conserved cysteine and the conserved F or W are not part of the CDR3 here.

J	V	CDR3
TRBJ1-4	TRBV28	ASSPGTGAGEKLF
TRBJ2-2	TRBV9	ASSPSGQYTGELF
TRBJ2-4	TRBV10-3	AISESTVRGNIQY
TRBJ2-5	TRBV5-1	ASRQGDQETQY
TRBJ2-7	TRBV7-8	ASSLQSLGTEQY
TRBJ1-5	TRBV7-2	ASSSTSSPQH
TRBJ2-3	TRBV5-5	ASSPDGLGTDTQY
TRBJ1-1	TRBV5-1	ASSPTDRVGTEAF
TRBJ2-7	TRBV11-2	ASSYSQGSPYEQY
TRBJ2-7	TRBV6-2/TRBV6-3	ASSGIWTGTYEQY
TRBJ2-1	TRBV7-9	ASSVPGLAGGEQF
TRBJ2-5	TRBV6-6	ASGGQGVSQETQY
TRBJ1-4	TRBV9	ASSSGTGDNEKLF
TRBJ1-5	TRBV6-5	ASSYSAGRDQPQH
TRBJ2-2	TRBV29-1	SARQGGGGELF
TRBJ2-3	TRBV28	ASSLTGGASVLTDTQY
TRBJ1-2	TRBV2	ASSEQGDGYT
TRBJ2-7	TRBV24-1	AAGTGSYEQY
TRBJ2-3	TRBV4-2	ASSQQTSVADTQY
TRBJ2-1	TRBV19	ASSNAVEREPEQF
TRBJ1-2	TRBV27	ASSLTIQGVYGYT
TRBJ2-1	TRBV18	ASLSGEGNEQF
TRBJ1-2	TRBV29-1	SVGRGRDYGYT
TRBJ1-2	TRBV6-6	ASSSQGAHGYT
TRBJ2-4	TRBV12-3/TRBV12-4	ASSSGGDIQY